This TCR beta chain was sequenced during a study of human thymus T cells. Thymus pieces cut out during corrective heart surgery were the tissue that was used. Healthy Finnish infants undergoing corrective surgery for congenital heart defects were the donors. Generated by immunoSEQ multiplex PCR, the TCRdb table keeps only in-frame clones and is missing some. Altogether about 78,000 clones are present, approximately 96% being singletons, with the ten largest covering 0.031%. Trimming took 4 bases from V and 1 from J; bases not matched to a gene: 1. Germline loops: CDR1 SNHLY, CDR2 FYNNEI. CDR3 length equals 15 residues. The study's findings and limits: Seemingly biased V and J gene usage marked thymic and blood repertoires. Unrelated individuals were reported by related research to share highly overlapping thymic repertoires.

In regard to this clone: What it binds is unknown.

Sequencing was performed on thymus tissue. V gene TRBV2 combines with J gene TRBJ2-1; TRBD1 matches at 10 bases. This receptor was identified in a boy in the first two years of life with a congenital heart defect but otherwise immunologically healthy. The CDR3 loop reads CASSGGQGSYNEQFF. CDR3 bases: TGTGCCAGCAGTGGGGGACAGGGGTCCTACAATGAGCAGTTCTTC.